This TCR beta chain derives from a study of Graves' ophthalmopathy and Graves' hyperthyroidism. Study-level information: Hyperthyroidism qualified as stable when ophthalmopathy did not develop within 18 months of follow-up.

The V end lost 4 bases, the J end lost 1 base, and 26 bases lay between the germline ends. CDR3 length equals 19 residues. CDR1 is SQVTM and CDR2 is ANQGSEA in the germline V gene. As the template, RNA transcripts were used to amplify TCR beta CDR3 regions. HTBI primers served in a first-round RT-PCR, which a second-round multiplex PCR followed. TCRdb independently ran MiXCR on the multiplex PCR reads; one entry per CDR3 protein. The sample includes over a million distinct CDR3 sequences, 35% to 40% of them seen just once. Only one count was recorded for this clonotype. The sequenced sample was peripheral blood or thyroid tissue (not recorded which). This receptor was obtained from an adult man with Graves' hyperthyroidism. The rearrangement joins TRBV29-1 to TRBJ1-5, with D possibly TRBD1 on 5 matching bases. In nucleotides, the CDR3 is TGCAGCGTTGGAGGAGGGGCCTCCTCCACCTACCAGAGCAATCAGCCCCAGCATTTT. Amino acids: CSVGGGASSTYQSNQPQHF.